The subject of this entry is one TCR beta chain. Antigen unknown. The sample originates from a study of shared clonotypes between healthy human individuals. Study results and limitations: An anticipated effect of sequencing depth on clonotype sharing among donors was recognized.

The authors split each subset's genomic DNA evenly across several immunoSEQ plates. TCRdb's copy holds only in-frame clones and misses some; the assay was immunoSEQ multiplex PCR. The sample holds around 2.3 million clones, about 94% seen once. V lost 5 bases, J lost 0 bases, and 15 bases lay in between. The CDR3 is made up of 16 amino acids. Germline values: CDR1 SGHRS, CDR2 YFSETQ. The genes are TRBV5-1 and TRBJ1-5; D is ambiguous. The clonotype comes from a man younger than 30 in good health. Sequencing was performed on naive CD4+ T cells sorted from blood. Regarding subset: CD45RA+ positively selected. The CDR3: CASRQRRVHSNQPQHF. CDR3 bases: TGCGCCAGCAGACAGAGGAGAGTCCATAGCAATCAGCCCCAGCATTTT.